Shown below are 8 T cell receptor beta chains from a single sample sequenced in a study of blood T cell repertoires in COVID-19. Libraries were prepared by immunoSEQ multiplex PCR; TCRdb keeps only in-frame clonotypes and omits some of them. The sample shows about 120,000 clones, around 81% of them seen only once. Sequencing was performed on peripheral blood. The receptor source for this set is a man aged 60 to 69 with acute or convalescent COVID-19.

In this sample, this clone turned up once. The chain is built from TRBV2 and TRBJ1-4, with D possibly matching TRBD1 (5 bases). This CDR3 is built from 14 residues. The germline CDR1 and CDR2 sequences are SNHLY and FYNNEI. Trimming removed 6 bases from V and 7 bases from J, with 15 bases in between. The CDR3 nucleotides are TGTGCCAGCAGAGGGGCAGGCAGGAGTGAAAAACTGTTTTTT. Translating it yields CASRGAGRSEKLFF.

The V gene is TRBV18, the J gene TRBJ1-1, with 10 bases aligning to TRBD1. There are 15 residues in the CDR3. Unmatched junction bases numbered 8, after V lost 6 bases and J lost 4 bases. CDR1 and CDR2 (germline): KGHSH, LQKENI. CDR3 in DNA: TGTGCCAGCTCCCTGTCGACAGGGGGCCTCACTGAAGCTTTCTTT. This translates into CASSLSTGGLTEAFF.

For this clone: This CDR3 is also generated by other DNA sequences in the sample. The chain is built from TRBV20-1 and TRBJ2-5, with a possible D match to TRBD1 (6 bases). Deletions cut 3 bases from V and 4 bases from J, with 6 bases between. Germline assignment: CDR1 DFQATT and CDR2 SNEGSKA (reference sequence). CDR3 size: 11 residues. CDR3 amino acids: CSARDRETQYF. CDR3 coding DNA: TGCAGTGCTAGGGACAGAGAGACCCAGTACTTC.

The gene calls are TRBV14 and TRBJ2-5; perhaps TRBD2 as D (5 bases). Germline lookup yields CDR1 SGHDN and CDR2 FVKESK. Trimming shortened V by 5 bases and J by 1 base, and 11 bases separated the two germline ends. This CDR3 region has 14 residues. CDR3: CASSSRTGQETQYF. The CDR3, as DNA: TGTGCCAGCAGCTCCCGGACTGGCCAAGAGACCCAGTACTTC.

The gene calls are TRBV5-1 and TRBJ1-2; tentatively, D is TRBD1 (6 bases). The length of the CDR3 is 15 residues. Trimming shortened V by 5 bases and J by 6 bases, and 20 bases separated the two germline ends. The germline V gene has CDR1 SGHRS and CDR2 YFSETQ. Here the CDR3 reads CASSYGVSAGDGYTF. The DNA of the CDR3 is TGCGCCAGCAGTTATGGTGTAAGTGCAGGGGATGGCTACACCTTC.

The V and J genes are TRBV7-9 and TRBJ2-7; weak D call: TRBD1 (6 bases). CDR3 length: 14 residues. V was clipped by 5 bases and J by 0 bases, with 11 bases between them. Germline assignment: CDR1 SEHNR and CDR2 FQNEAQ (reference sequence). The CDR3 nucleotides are TGTGCCAGCAGCCGTGGGGACACCTCCTACGAGCAGTACTTC. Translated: CASSRGDTSYEQYF. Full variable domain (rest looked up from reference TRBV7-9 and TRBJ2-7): DTGVSQNPRHKITKRGQNVTFRCDPISEHNRLYWYRQTLGQGPEFLTYFQNEAQLEKSRLLSDRFSAERPKGSFSTLEIQRTEQGDSAMYLCASSRGDTSYEQYFGPGTRLTVT.

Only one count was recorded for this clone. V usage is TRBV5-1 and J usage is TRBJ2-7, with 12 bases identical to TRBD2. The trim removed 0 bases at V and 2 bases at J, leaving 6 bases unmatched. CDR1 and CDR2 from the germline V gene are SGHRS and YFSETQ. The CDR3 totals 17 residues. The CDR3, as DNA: TGCGCCAGCAGCTTGGGGACTAGCGGGACAAAAACCTACGAGCAGTACTTC. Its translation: CASSLGTSGTKTYEQYF.

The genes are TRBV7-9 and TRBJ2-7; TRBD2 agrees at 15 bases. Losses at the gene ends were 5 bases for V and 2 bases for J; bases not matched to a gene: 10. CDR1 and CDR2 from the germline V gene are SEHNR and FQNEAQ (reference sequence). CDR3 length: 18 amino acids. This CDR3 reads CASSEGLAGGHTTYEQYF. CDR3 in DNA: TGTGCCAGCAGCGAGGGACTAGCGGGAGGCCATACTACCTACGAGCAGTACTTC. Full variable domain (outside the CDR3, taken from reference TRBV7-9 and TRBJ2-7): DTGVSQNPRHKITKRGQNVTFRCDPISEHNRLYWYRQTLGQGPEFLTYFQNEAQLEKSRLLSDRFSAERPKGSFSTLEIQRTEQGDSAMYLCASSEGLAGGHTTYEQYFGPGTRLTVT.